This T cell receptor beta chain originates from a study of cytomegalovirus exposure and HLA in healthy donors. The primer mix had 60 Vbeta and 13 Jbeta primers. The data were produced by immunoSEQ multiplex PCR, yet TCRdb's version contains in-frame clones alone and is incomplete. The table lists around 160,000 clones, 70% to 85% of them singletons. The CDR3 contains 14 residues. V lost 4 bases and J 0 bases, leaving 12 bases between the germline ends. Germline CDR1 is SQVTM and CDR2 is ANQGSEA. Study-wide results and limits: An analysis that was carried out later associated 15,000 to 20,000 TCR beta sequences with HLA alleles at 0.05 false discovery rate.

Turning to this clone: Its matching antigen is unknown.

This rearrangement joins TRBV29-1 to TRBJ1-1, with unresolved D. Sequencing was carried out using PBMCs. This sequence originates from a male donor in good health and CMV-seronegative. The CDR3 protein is CSVARKIMNTEAFF. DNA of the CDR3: TGCAGCGTTGCCCGTAAAATTATGAACACTGAAGCTTTCTTT. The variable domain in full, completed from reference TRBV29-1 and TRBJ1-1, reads SAVISQKPSRDICQRGTSLTIQCQVDSQVTMMFWYRQQPGQSLTLIATANQGSEATYESGFVIDKFPISRPNLTFSTLTVSNMSPEDSSIYLCSVARKIMNTEAFFGQGTRLTVV.